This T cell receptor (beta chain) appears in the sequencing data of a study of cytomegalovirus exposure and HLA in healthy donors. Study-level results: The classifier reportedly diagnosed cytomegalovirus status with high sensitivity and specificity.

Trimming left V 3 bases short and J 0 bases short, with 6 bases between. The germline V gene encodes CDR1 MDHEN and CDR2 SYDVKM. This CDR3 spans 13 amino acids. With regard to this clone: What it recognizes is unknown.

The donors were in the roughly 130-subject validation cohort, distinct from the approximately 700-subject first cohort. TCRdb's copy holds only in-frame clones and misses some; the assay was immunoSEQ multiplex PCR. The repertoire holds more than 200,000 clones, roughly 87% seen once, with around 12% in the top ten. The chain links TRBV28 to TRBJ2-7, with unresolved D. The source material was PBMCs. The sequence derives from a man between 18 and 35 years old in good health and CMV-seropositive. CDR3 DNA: TGTGCCAGCAGTTTTGCTTCCTCCTACGAGCAGTACTTC. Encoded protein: CASSFASSYEQYF. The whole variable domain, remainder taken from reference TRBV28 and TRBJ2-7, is DVKVTQSSRYLVKRTGEKVFLECVQDMDHENMFWYRQDPGLGLRLIYFSYDVKMKEKGDIPEGYSVSREKKERFSLILESASTNQTSMYLCASSFASSYEQYFGPGTRLTVT.